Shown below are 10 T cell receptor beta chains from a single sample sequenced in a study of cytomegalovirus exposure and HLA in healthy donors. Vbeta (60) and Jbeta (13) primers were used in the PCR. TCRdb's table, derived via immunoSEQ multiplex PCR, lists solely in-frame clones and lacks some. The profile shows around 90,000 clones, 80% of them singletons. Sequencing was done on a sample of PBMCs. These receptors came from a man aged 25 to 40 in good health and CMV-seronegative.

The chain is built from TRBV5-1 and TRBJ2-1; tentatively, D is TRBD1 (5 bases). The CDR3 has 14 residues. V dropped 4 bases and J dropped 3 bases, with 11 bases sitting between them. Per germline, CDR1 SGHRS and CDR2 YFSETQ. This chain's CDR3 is CASSTRTSYNEQFF. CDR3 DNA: TGCGCCAGCAGCACAAGGACAAGCTACAATGAGCAGTTCTTC.

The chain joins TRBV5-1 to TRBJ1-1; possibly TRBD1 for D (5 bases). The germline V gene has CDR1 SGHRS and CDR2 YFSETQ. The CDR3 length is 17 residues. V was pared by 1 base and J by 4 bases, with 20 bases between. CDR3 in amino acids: CASSLIGSFSRGTEAFF. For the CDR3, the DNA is TGCGCCAGCAGCTTGATAGGGTCCTTCTCTAGGGGCACTGAAGCTTTCTTT.

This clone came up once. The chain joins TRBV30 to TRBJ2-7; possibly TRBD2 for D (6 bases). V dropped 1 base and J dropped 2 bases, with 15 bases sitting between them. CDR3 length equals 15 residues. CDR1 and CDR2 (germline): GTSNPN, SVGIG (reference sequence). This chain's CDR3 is CAWSELWRGPYEQYF. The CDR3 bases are TGTGCCTGGAGTGAATTATGGCGGGGCCCCTACGAGCAGTACTTC.

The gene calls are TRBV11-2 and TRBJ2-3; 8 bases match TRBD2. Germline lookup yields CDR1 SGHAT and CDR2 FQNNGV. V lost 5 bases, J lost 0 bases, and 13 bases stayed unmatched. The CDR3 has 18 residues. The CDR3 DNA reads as TGTGCCAGCAGCGTCCTTCCCCGGGGGGGAGCTAGCACAGATACGCAGTATTTT. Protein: CASSVLPRGGASTDTQYF.

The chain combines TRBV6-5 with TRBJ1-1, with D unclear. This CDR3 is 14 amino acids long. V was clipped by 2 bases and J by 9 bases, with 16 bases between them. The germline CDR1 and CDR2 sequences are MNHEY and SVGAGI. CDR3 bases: TGTGCCAGCAGTTACGGTGTCCCGGCGGCTAAAGCTTTCTTT. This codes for CASSYGVPAAKAFF.

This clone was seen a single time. CDR3 in amino acids: CASSSSSLTDTQYF. CDR3 nucleotide sequence: TGTGCCAGCAGCTCTTCTAGTTTAACAGATACGCAGTATTTT. The chain recombines TRBV7-2 with TRBJ2-3, with unresolved D. Germline CDR1 SGHTA, CDR2 FQGNSA. The CDR3 extends over 14 amino acids. Trimming took 4 bases from V and 3 from J, leaving 11 bases between them.

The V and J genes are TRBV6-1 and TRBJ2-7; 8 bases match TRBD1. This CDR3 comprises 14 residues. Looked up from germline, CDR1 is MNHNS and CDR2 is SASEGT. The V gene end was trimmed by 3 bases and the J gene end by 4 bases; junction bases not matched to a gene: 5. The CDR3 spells CASSDGTGGYEQYF. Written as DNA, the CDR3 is TGTGCCAGCAGTGATGGGACAGGCGGATACGAGCAGTACTTC.

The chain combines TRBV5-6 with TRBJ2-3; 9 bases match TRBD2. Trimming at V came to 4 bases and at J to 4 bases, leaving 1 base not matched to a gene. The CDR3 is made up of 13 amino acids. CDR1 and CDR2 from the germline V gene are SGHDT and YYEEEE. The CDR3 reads CASSAGGSDTQYF. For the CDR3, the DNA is TGTGCCAGCAGCGCGGGGGGGTCAGATACGCAGTATTTT. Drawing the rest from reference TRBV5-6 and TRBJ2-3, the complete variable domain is DAGVTQSPTHLIKTRGQQVTLRCSPKSGHDTVSWYQQALGQGPQFIFQYYEEEERQRGNFPDRFSGHQFPNYSSELNVNALLLGDSALYLCASSAGGSDTQYFGPGTRLTVL.

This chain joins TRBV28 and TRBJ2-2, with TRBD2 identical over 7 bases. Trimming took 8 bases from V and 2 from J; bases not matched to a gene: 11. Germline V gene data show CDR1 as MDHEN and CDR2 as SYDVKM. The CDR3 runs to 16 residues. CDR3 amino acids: CASALRGGGNTGELFF. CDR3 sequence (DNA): TGTGCCAGCGCCCTGAGAGGCGGGGGTAACACCGGGGAGCTGTTTTTT. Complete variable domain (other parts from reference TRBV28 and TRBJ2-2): DVKVTQSSRYLVKRTGEKVFLECVQDMDHENMFWYRQDPGLGLRLIYFSYDVKMKEKGDIPEGYSVSREKKERFSLILESASTNQTSMYLCASALRGGGNTGELFFGEGSRLTVL.

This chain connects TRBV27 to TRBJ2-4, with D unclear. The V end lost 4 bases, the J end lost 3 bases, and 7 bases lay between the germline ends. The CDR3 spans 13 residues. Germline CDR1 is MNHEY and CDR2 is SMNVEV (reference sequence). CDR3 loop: CASSSGYKNIQYF. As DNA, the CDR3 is TGTGCCAGCAGTTCAGGTTACAAAAACATTCAGTACTTC.